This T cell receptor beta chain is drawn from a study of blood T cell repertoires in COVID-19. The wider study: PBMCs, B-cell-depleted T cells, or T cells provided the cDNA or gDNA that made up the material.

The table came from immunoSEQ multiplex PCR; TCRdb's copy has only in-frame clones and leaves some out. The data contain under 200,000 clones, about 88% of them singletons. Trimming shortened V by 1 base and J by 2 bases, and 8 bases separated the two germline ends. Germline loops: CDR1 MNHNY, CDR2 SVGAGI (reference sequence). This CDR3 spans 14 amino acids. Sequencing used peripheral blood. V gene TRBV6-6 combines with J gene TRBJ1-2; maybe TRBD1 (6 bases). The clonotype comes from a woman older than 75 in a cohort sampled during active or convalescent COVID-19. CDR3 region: CASSYLGQNYGYTF. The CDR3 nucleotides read TGTGCCAGCAGTTACTTAGGACAGAACTATGGCTACACCTTC.